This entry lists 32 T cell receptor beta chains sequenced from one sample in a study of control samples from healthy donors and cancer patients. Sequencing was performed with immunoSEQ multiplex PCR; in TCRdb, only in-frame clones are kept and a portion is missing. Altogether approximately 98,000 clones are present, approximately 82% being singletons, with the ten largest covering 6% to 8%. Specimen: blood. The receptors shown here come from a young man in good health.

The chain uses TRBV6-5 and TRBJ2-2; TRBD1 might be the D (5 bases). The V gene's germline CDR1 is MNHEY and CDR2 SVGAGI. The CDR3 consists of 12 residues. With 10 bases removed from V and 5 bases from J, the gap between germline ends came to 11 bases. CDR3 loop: CATRAWTGELFF. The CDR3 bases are TGTGCCACCAGGGCGTGGACCGGGGAGCTGTTTTTT.

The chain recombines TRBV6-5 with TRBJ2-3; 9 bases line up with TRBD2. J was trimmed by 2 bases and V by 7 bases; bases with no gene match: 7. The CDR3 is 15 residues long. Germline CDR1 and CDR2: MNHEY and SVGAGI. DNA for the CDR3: TGTGCCAGCAAGGAGCGGGGGGCCAACACAGATACGCAGTATTTT. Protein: CASKERGANTDTQYF.

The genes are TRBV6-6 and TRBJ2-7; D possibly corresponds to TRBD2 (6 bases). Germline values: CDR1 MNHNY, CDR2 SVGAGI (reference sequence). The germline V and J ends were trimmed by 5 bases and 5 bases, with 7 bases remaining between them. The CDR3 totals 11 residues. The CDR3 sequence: CASSKRDEQYF. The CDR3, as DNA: TGTGCCAGCAGTAAGCGGGACGAGCAGTACTTC.

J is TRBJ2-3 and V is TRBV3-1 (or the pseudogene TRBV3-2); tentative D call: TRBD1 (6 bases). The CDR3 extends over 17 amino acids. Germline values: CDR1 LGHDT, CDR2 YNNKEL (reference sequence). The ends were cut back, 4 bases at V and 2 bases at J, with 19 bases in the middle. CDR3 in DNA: TGTGCCAGCAGCCGTCAAGGTGGACAGCTTAACACAGATACGCAGTATTTT. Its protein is CASSRQGGQLNTDTQYF.

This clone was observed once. DNA for the CDR3: TGTGCCAGTAGTATAGAAAGAACGTCCGGCTTACTGTTCTTC. This gives the protein CASSIERTSGLLFF. V gene TRBV19 combines with J gene TRBJ2-1; no reliable D call. Deletions cut 0 bases from V and 15 bases from J, with 18 bases between. In germline, CDR1 is LNHDA, CDR2 SQIVND (reference sequence). There are 14 residues in the CDR3.

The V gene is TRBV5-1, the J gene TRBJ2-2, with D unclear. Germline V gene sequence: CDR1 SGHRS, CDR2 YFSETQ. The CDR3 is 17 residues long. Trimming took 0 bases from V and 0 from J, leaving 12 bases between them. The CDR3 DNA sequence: TGCGCCAGCAGCTTGGGACACCGAGACCCGAACACCGGGGAGCTGTTTTTT. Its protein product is CASSLGHRDPNTGELFF.

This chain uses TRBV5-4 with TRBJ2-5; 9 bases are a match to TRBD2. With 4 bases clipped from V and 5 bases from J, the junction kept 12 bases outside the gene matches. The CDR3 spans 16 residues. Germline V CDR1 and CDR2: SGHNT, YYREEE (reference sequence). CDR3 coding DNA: TGTGCCAGCAGCCCAAAGGTGCGGGGGGGCAGGGAGACCCAGTACTTC. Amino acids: CASSPKVRGGRETQYF.

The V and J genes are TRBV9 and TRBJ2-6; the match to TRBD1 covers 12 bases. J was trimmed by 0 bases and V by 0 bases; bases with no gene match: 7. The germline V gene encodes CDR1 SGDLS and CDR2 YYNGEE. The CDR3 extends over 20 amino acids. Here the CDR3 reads CASSVGRGTGGSSGANVLTF. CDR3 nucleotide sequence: TGTGCCAGCAGCGTAGGAAGAGGGACAGGGGGCTCCTCTGGGGCCAACGTCCTGACTTTC.

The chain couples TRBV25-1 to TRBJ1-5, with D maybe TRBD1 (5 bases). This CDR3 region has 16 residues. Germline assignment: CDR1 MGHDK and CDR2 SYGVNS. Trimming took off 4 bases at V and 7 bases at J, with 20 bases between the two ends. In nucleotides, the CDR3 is TGTGCCAGCAGTGGACCGGGACTCCAGGCGGGGCAGCCCCAGCATTTT. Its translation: CASSGPGLQAGQPQHF.

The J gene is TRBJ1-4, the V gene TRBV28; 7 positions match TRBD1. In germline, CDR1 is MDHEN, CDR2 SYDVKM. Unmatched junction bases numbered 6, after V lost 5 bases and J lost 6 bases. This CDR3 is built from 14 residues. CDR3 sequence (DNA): TGTGCCAGCAGTCGGACAGGCTTTGATGAAAAACTGTTTTTT. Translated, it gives CASSRTGFDEKLFF.

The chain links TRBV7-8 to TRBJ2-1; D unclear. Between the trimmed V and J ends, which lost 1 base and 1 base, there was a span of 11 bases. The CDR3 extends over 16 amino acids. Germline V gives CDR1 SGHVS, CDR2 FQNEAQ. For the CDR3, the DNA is TGTGCCAGCAGCTTAGAAGGCCGAGTTTCCTACAATGAGCAGTTCTTC. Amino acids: CASSLEGRVSYNEQFF.

The DNA for the CDR3 is TGTGCCAGCAGTTACTTAACAGGGACCGAAAAACTGTTTTTT. Translation: CASSYLTGTEKLFF. The chain joins TRBV6-5 to TRBJ1-4, with a possible D match to TRBD1 (6 bases). This CDR3 region has 14 residues. Germline V lookup: CDR1 MNHEY, CDR2 SVGAGI. V was clipped by 1 base and J by 8 bases, with 11 bases between them.

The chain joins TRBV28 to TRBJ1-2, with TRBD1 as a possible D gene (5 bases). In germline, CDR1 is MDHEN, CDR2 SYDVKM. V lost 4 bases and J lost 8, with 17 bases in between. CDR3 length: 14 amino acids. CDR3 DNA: TGTGCCAGCAGTTCCCTCGGGACTTTCGGAGGCTACACCTTC. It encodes CASSSLGTFGGYTF.

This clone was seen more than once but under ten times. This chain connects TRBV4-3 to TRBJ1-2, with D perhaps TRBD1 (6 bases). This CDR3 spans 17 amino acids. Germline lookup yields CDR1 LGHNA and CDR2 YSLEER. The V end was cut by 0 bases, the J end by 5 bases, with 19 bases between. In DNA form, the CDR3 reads TGCGCCAGCAGCCAAGATCGGGCAGGGGAAGGAGGATATGGCTACACCTTC. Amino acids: CASSQDRAGEGGYGYTF.

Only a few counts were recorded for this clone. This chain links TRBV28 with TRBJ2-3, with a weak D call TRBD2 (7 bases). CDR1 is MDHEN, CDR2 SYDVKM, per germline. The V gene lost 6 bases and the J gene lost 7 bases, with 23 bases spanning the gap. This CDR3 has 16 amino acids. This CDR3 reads CASSPMRGGSRNTQYF. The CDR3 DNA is TGTGCCAGCAGCCCCATGAGGGGGGGTTCTCGAAATACGCAGTATTTT.

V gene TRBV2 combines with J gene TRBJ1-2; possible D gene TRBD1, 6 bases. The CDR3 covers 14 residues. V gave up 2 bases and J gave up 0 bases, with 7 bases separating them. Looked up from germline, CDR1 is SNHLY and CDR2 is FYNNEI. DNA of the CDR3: TGTGCCAGCAGTGAAACAGGGACTAACTATGGCTACACCTTC. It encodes CASSETGTNYGYTF.

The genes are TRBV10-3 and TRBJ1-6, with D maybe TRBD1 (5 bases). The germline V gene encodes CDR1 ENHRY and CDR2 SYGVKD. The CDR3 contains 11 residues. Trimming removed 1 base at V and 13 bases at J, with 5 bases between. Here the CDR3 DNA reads TGTGCCATCAGTGAGTGGGGGCCCCTCCACTTT. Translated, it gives CAISEWGPLHF.

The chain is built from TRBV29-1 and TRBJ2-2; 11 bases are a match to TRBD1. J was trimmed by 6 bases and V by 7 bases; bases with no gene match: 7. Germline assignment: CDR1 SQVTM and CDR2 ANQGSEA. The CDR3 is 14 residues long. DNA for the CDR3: TGCAGCGCTAGGACAGGGGGCGGTTCCGGGGAGCTGTTTTTT. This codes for CSARTGGGSGELFF.

In nucleotides, the CDR3 is TGCGCCAGCAGCCAAGATGCCGGAGGGGGCTTTTTTTATGGCTACACCTTC. Amino acid sequence: CASSQDAGGGFFYGYTF. The chain links TRBV4-1 to TRBJ1-2; 7 bases fit TRBD1. The CDR3 consists of 17 residues. Germline assignment: CDR1 MGHRA and CDR2 YSYEKL. Trimming cost V 0 bases and J 5 bases; bases outside gene matches: 12.

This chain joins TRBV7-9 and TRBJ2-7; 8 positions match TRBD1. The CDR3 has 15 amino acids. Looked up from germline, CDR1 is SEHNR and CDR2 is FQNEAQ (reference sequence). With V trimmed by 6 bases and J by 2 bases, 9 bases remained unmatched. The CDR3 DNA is TGTGCCAGCAGTGAACCGGGACAGGTCCCCTACGAGCAGTACTTC. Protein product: CASSEPGQVPYEQYF. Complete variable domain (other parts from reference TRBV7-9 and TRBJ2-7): DTGVSQNPRHKITKRGQNVTFRCDPISEHNRLYWYRQTLGQGPEFLTYFQNEAQLEKSRLLSDRFSAERPKGSFSTLEIQRTEQGDSAMYLCASSEPGQVPYEQYFGPGTRLTVT.

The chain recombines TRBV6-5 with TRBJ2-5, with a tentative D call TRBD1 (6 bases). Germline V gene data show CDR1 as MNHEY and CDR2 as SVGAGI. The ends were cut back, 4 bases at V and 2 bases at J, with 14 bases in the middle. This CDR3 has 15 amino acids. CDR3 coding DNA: TGTGCCAGCAGTTTAGGGGGATGGGGGCAAGAGACCCAGTACTTC. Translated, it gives CASSLGGWGQETQYF.

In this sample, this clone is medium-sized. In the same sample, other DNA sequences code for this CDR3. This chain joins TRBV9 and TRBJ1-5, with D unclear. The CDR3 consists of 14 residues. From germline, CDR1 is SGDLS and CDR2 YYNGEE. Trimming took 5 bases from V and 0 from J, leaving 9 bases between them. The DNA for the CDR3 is TGTGCCAGCAGTCGGGGTGCTAGCAATCAGCCCCAGCATTTT. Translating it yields CASSRGASNQPQHF.

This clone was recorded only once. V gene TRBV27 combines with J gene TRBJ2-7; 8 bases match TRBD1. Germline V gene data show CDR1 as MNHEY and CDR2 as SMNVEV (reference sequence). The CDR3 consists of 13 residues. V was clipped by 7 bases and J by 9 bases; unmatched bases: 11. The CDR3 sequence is CASTQDREGRQYF. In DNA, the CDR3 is TGTGCCAGCACCCAGGACAGGGAAGGTAGGCAGTACTTC.

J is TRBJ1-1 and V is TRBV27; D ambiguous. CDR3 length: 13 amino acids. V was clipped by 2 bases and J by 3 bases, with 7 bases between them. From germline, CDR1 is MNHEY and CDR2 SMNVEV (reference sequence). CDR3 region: CASSLESYTEAFF. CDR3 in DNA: TGTGCCAGCAGTTTAGAGAGCTACACTGAAGCTTTCTTT.

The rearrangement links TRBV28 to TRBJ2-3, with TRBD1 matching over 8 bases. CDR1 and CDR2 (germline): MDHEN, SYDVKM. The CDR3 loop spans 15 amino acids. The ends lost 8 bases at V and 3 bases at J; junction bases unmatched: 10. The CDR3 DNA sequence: TGTGCCAGCCGCCAATCCAGGGGGCGAACAGATACGCAGTATTTT. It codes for CASRQSRGRTDTQYF.

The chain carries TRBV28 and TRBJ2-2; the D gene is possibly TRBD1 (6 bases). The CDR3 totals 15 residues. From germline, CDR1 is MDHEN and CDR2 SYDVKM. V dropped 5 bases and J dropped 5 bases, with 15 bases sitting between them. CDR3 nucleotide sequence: TGTGCCAGCAGTACAACAGGGTCGGGGACCGGGGAGCTGTTTTTT. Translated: CASSTTGSGTGELFF.

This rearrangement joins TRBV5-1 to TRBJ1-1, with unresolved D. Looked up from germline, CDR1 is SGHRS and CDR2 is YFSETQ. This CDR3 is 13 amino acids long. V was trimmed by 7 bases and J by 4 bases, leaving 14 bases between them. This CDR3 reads CASCLAVGTEAFF. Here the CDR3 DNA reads TGCGCCAGCTGCCTTGCGGTGGGCACTGAAGCTTTCTTT.

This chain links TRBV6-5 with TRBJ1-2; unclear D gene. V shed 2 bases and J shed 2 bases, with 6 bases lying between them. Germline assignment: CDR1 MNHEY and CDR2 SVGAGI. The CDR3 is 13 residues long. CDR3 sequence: CASSYAGNYGYTF. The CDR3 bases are TGTGCCAGCAGTTACGCAGGCAACTATGGCTACACCTTC.

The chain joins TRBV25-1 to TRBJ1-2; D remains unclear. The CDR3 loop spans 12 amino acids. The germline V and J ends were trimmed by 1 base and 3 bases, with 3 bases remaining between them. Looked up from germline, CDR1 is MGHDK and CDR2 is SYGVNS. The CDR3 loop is CASSELYYGYTF. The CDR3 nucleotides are TGTGCCAGCAGTGAATTGTACTATGGCTACACCTTC.

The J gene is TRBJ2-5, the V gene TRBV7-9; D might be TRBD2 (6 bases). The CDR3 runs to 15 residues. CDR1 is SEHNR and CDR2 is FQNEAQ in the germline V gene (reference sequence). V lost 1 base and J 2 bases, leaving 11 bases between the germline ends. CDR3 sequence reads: CASSLDGGLQETQYF. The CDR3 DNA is TGTGCCAGCAGCTTAGACGGAGGACTACAAGAGACCCAGTACTTC.

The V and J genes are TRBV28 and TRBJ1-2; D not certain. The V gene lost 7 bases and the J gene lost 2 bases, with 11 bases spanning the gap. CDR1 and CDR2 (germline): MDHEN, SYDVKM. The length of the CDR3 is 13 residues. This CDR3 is CASKRRVNYGYTF. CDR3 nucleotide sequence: TGTGCCAGCAAAAGGCGGGTAAACTATGGCTACACCTTC.

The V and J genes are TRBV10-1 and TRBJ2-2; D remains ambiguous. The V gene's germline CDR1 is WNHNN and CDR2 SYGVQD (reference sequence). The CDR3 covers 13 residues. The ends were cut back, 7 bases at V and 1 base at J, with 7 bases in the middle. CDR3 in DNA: TGCGCCAGCAAGGGCGGGAACACCGGGGAGCTGTTTTTT. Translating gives CASKGGNTGELFF.